Here is one T cell receptor beta chain with its context. Generated by immunoSEQ multiplex PCR, the TCRdb table keeps only in-frame clones and is missing some. The sample holds 2 million to 3 million clones, 93% seen once. The V gene lost 4 bases and the J gene lost 0 bases, with 16 bases spanning the gap. The V gene's germline CDR1 is SGHRS and CDR2 YFSETQ. The CDR3 contains 17 residues. This sample is drawn from a study of shared clonotypes between healthy human individuals. The sequence was obtained from a man aged 18 to 30 in good health. Some clones in this sample may be carry-over from other donors' samples. V usage is TRBV5-1 and J usage is TRBJ1-4; D possibly corresponds to TRBD1 (6 bases). The specimen was naive CD4+ T cells from PBMCs. Sample subset: CD45RA+ positively selected. CDR3 amino acids: CASSGGHRMTTNEKLFF. Here the CDR3 DNA reads TGCGCCAGCAGCGGGGGACACAGGATGACAACTAATGAAAAACTGTTTTTT.